The clone carrying this T cell receptor (beta chain) was counted a few times. The antigen remains undetermined. This specimen comes from a study of regulatory T cells in long-lasting Graves disease. CDR1 SGHRS and CDR2 YFSETQ come from the germline V gene. Trimming pared 3 bases from V and 5 bases from J, leaving 23 bases between. There are 17 residues in the CDR3. Combining iRepertoire HTBI primers with Arm-PCR of CDR3 regions, the authors built TCR beta libraries. TCRdb processed the multiplex PCR reads anew with MiXCR; each CDR3 protein has one entry. The sample lists around 400,000 distinct CDR3 sequences, 15% to 17% occurring once. Time point defined: newly diagnosed GD, antithyroid drugs for less than 3 months. From RNA extracted from PBMCs, the TCR library was made. Study-level findings and limits: Among persistent patients, a larger number of public clonotypes were shared (around 2,700) than among newly diagnosed patients (roughly 970). Persistent disease favored TRBV28, TRBJ1-2 and TRBJ2-5.

This material consisted of peripheral blood mononuclear cells (PBMCs), taken at new diagnosis, from a patient treated with antithyroid drugs. V gene TRBV5-1 combines with J gene TRBJ1-2; D might be TRBD1 (5 bases). The sequence was obtained from a female donor with Graves disease. CDR3 sequence reads: CASSSTESNGVIYGYTF. The CDR3 nucleotides are TGCGCCAGCAGCTCGACAGAATCCAATGGGGTTATTTATGGCTACACCTTC.